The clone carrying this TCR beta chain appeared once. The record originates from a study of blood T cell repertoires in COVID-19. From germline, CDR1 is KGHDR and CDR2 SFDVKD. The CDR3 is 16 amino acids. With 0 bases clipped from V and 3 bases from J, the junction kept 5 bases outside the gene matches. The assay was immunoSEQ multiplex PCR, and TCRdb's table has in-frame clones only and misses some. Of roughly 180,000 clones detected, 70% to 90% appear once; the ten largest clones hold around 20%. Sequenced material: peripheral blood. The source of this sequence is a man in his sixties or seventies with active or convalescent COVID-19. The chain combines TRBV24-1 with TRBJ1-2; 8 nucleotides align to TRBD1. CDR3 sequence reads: CATSDLRAGGDYGYTF. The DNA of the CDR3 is TGTGCCACCAGTGATTTGCGAGCAGGGGGCGACTATGGCTACACCTTC.